This T cell receptor (beta chain) was identified during a study of post-analysis software for immune sequencing data. Study-wide results and limits: Compared with controls, patients had more of roughly five TRBV segments, including TRBV5-6, TRBV5-1 and TRBV20-1.

Unique-molecular-identifier-tagged TCR beta cDNA libraries were used. TCRdb itself ran the PCR reads through MiXCR, one entry per CDR3 protein. The sample records some 800,000 distinct CDR3 sequences, 40% to 55% being singletons. Germline V lookup: CDR1 DFQATT, CDR2 SNEGSKA (reference sequence). V gave up 0 bases and J gave up 4 bases, with 12 bases separating them. CDR3 length: 14 amino acids. As to this clonotype: As yet, its antigen is unknown.

What was sequenced was blood. The TCR was taken from a girl aged 5-17 years with multiple sclerosis. The chain couples TRBV20-1 to TRBJ1-2; D gene ambiguous. CDR3 in amino acids: CSARDRHSSYGYTF. CDR3 nucleotides: TGCAGTGCTAGAGATCGACACAGTTCCTATGGCTACACCTTC.